The 32 T cell receptor beta chains reported below all come from one sample, sequenced in a study of cytomegalovirus exposure and HLA in healthy donors. Primers included in the PCR were 60 Vbeta and 13 Jbeta primers. The data were produced by immunoSEQ multiplex PCR, yet TCRdb's version contains in-frame clones alone and is incomplete. The profile shows some 180,000 clones, about three quarters of them singletons. The specimen was PBMCs. These receptors all stem from a man younger than 30 in good health and CMV-seronegative.

The CDR3 protein is CARTDRGRAADTQYF. The CDR3 nucleotides are TGTGCCAGGACCGACCGCGGGAGGGCCGCAGATACGCAGTATTTT. The V and J genes are TRBV6-4 and TRBJ2-3; 9 bases line up with TRBD2. V trimming: 9 bases; J trimming: 4 bases; junction bases outside the gene matches: 11. The CDR3 is made up of 15 amino acids. Germline CDR1 MRHNA, CDR2 SNTAGT.

This rearrangement joins TRBV11-2 to TRBJ2-7; D may be TRBD1 (6 bases). V lost 2 bases and J lost 4, with 18 bases in between. CDR1 SGHAT and CDR2 FQNNGV come from the germline V gene. The CDR3 contains 16 residues. This chain's CDR3 is CASSLSGFLQGYEQYF. The CDR3 DNA is TGTGCCAGCAGCTTATCGGGGTTCTTACAGGGATACGAGCAGTACTTC. Variable domain in full (rest from reference TRBV11-2 and TRBJ2-7): EAGVAQSPRYKIIEKRQSVAFWCNPISGHATLYWYQQILGQGPKLLIQFQNNGVVDDSQLPKDRFSAERLKGVDSTLKIQPAKLEDSAVYLCASSLSGFLQGYEQYFGPGTRLTVT.

This rearrangement joins TRBV18 to TRBJ1-2; D is uncertain. V dropped 0 bases and J dropped 5 bases, with 7 bases sitting between them. The CDR3 runs to 13 residues. Per the germline V gene, CDR1 is KGHSH and CDR2 is LQKENI. CDR3 amino acids: CASSPPGGYGYTF. The CDR3 nucleotides read TGTGCCAGCTCACCACCGGGAGGGTATGGCTACACCTTC.

The rearrangement uses TRBV29-1 and TRBJ2-1; D might be TRBD1 (5 bases). V was shortened by 6 bases and J by 5 bases, with 17 bases between the two germline ends. The germline CDR1 and CDR2 sequences are SQVTM and ANQGSEA. The CDR3 has 14 residues. The CDR3 DNA is TGCAGCGTCGATAAGGGGCTCTTCAACAATGAGCAGTTCTTC. Its protein product is CSVDKGLFNNEQFF.

The V and J genes are TRBV9 and TRBJ2-5; 10 bases are shared with TRBD2. CDR1 and CDR2 (germline): SGDLS, YYNGEE. This CDR3 is built from 18 residues. The J segment lost 3 bases and the V segment lost 0 bases, leaving 11 bases of the junction unmatched. As DNA, the CDR3 is TGTGCCAGCAGCGTAGTATTGGAGCTCGGACTAGCGGAAGAGACCCAGTACTTC. It specifies CASSVVLELGLAEETQYF.

The chain carries TRBV7-9 and TRBJ2-1; 8 nucleotides align to TRBD2. V was clipped by 5 bases and J by 2 bases; unmatched bases: 2. In germline, CDR1 is SEHNR, CDR2 FQNEAQ (reference sequence). The CDR3 is made up of 14 amino acids. The CDR3 DNA reads as TGTGCCAGCAGCCCGCGGGGGGCCTACAATGAGCAGTTCTTC. Translated: CASSPRGAYNEQFF.

This chain connects TRBV11-3 to TRBJ2-2, with 14 nucleotides matching TRBD2. Germline-derived CDR1 and CDR2 are SGHNT and YENEEA. The CDR3 is made up of 15 amino acids. Trimming at V came to 4 bases and at J to 7 bases, leaving 2 bases not matched to a gene. The CDR3 DNA is TGTGCCAGCAGCTGGACTAGCGGGAGGAACGGGGAGCTGTTTTTT. Its translation: CASSWTSGRNGELFF.

The V call is TRBV7-2, the J call TRBJ2-7; 9 bases are a match to TRBD1. In germline, CDR1 is SGHTA, CDR2 FQGNSA. The CDR3 has 16 residues. Trimming cost V 5 bases and J 3 bases; bases outside gene matches: 11. Here the CDR3 reads CASSRPGTGINYEQYF. CDR3 sequence (DNA): TGTGCCAGCAGCCGTCCCGGGACAGGGATTAACTACGAGCAGTACTTC.

The chain joins TRBV15 to TRBJ2-3; 9 positions match TRBD2. CDR1 is LNHNV and CDR2 is YYDKDF in the germline V gene (reference sequence). The V gene end was trimmed by 0 bases and the J gene end by 2 bases; junction bases not matched to a gene: 6. This CDR3 has 17 amino acids. Here the CDR3 DNA reads TGTGCCACCAGCAGAGATCATGCGGGAGGGCCCACAGATACGCAGTATTTT. This sequence encodes CATSRDHAGGPTDTQYF.

This clone came up a few times. The chain carries TRBV6-5 and TRBJ1-2; 8 nucleotides align to TRBD1. The CDR3 contains 13 residues. Germline V gives CDR1 MNHEY, CDR2 SVGAGI. With 7 bases clipped from V and 4 bases from J, the junction kept 5 bases outside the gene matches. In DNA form, the CDR3 reads TGTGCCAGCACTCCGGGACAGGTCTATGGCTACACCTTC. It specifies CASTPGQVYGYTF.

V gene TRBV4-2 combines with J gene TRBJ2-7; 8 bases align to TRBD2. V was pared by 3 bases and J by 0 bases, with 4 bases of the junction left unmatched. The germline CDR1 and CDR2 sequences are LGHNA and YNFKEQ. This CDR3 is 15 amino acids long. CDR3 bases: TGTGCCAGCAGCCACAGCGGGGGATACTCCTACGAGCAGTACTTC. Translating it yields CASSHSGGYSYEQYF.

The chain is built from TRBV7-9 and TRBJ2-1; possibly TRBD2 for D (6 bases). Trimming stripped 8 bases from V and 2 bases from J, with 16 bases between. The CDR3 is 15 amino acids. Germline V gene data show CDR1 as SEHNR and CDR2 as FQNEAQ (reference sequence). CDR3 loop: CASAASDLAYNEQFF. In nucleotides, the CDR3 is TGTGCCAGCGCAGCTAGCGACCTTGCCTACAATGAGCAGTTCTTC.

This clone was counted between two and nine times. The genes are TRBV15 and TRBJ1-2, with D tentatively TRBD1 (5 bases). V dropped 6 bases and J dropped 2 bases, with 13 bases sitting between them. The CDR3 length is 14 residues. Germline lookup yields CDR1 LNHNV and CDR2 YYDKDF (reference sequence). The CDR3: CATRGGVYNYGYTF. DNA of the CDR3: TGTGCCACCAGGGGGGGAGTTTACAACTATGGCTACACCTTC.

The chain employs TRBV15 and TRBJ2-5, with 7 bases fitting TRBD2. V gave up 3 bases and J gave up 5 bases; unmatched junction bases: 3. The V gene's germline CDR1 is LNHNV and CDR2 YYDKDF (reference sequence). The CDR3 is 13 amino acids. CDR3 bases: TGTGCCACCAGCAGGCGGGAGAGTGAGACCCAGTACTTC. Its protein is CATSRRESETQYF.

The chain is built from TRBV7-9 and TRBJ1-4; D unclear. V gave up 2 bases and J gave up 7 bases, with 14 bases separating them. Germline values: CDR1 SEHNR, CDR2 FQNEAQ (reference sequence). This CDR3 comprises 15 residues. Here the CDR3 reads CASSLKTVYTEKLFF. In nucleotides, the CDR3 is TGTGCCAGCAGCTTAAAAACTGTTTATACTGAAAAACTGTTTTTT.

This rearrangement joins TRBV9 to TRBJ2-5, with D maybe TRBD2 (7 bases). Germline lookup yields CDR1 SGDLS and CDR2 YYNGEE. V was clipped by 0 bases and J by 9 bases, with 12 bases between them. This CDR3 is 13 amino acids long. The CDR3: CASSVGEGGAQYF. In DNA form, the CDR3 reads TGTGCCAGCAGCGTAGGGGAAGGGGGGGCCCAGTACTTC.

The rearrangement links TRBV7-9 to TRBJ1-5; D perhaps matches TRBD1 (5 bases). Germline V CDR1 and CDR2: SEHNR, FQNEAQ (reference sequence). The V gene lost 2 bases and the J gene lost 4 bases, with 6 bases spanning the gap. CDR3 size: 13 residues. Here the CDR3 reads CASSLQGNQPQHF. The CDR3 nucleotides are TGTGCCAGCAGCTTACAGGGAAATCAGCCCCAGCATTTT.

This chain joins TRBV15 and TRBJ2-1, with D possibly TRBD1 on 5 matching bases. Germline V gene sequence: CDR1 LNHNV, CDR2 YYDKDF (reference sequence). This CDR3 comprises 12 residues. V shed 3 bases and J shed 8 bases, with 8 bases lying between them. As DNA, the CDR3 is TGTGCCACCAGCAGCCCAGGGCATGAGCAGTTCTTC. Translation gives CATSSPGHEQFF.

The V gene is TRBV19, the J gene TRBJ2-1, with D maybe TRBD1 (6 bases). The V end was cut by 8 bases, the J end by 7 bases, with 9 bases between. CDR1 and CDR2 from the germline V gene are LNHDA and SQIVND (reference sequence). CDR3 length: 11 amino acids. As DNA, the CDR3 is TGTGCCAGTGCGAGGGGGAATGAGCAGTTCTTC. It encodes CASARGNEQFF.

This chain joins TRBV18 and TRBJ1-2; no reliable D call. Germline CDR1 is KGHSH and CDR2 is LQKENI. V was cut by 1 base and J by 6 bases, with 9 bases left in between. CDR3 length equals 13 residues. The chain's CDR3 is CASSPRNNDGYTF. In DNA form, the CDR3 reads TGTGCCAGCTCACCACGAAACAATGATGGCTACACCTTC.

The V gene is TRBV11-2, the J gene TRBJ2-4; a possible D gene is TRBD2 (5 bases). In germline, CDR1 is SGHAT, CDR2 FQNNGV. This CDR3 is 12 amino acids long. V shed 5 bases and J shed 15 bases, with 17 bases lying between them. CDR3 protein: CASSPDLGFSYF. CDR3 DNA sequence: TGTGCCAGCAGCCCGGACTTAGGGTTTTCGTACTTC.

The chain employs TRBV21-1 and TRBJ2-1; the table calls TRBD2, which could not be checked here. TRBV21-1 is annotated as a pseudogene. CDR3 length: 17 residues. CDR3 nucleotides: TGTGCCAGCAGCAATCCCAAGCGGGAGTTTTCCTACAATGAGCAGTTCTTC. Translation gives CASSNPKREFSYNEQFF.

V usage is TRBV11-1 and J usage is TRBJ2-7, with D tentatively TRBD2 (5 bases). V was shortened by 1 base and J by 5 bases, with 9 bases between the two germline ends. The V gene's germline CDR1 is SGHAT and CDR2 FQDESV (reference sequence). The CDR3 is made up of 13 amino acids. In DNA form, the CDR3 reads TGTGCCAGCAGCTTAGAAAGGAGGAACGAGCAGTACTTC. Its translation: CASSLERRNEQYF.

The J gene is TRBJ2-7, the V gene TRBV7-3, with D possibly matching TRBD2 (6 bases). V was clipped by 3 bases and J by 3 bases, with 15 bases between them. This CDR3 spans 15 amino acids. CDR1 is SGHTA and CDR2 is FQGTGA in the germline V gene. For the CDR3, the DNA is TGTGCCAGCAGCTTCGTCGGGGAGGCGGACTACGAGCAGTACTTC. Encoded protein: CASSFVGEADYEQYF.

This clone was observed a few times. The gene calls are TRBV4-3 and TRBJ2-1, with a tentative D call TRBD2 (5 bases). Trimming shortened V by 2 bases and J by 2 bases, and 13 bases separated the two germline ends. The length of the CDR3 is 16 residues. Per germline, CDR1 LGHNA and CDR2 YSLEER. CDR3 loop: CASSQLLVGTYNEQFF. The CDR3, as DNA: TGCGCCAGCAGCCAACTCTTGGTCGGGACCTACAATGAGCAGTTCTTC.

This chain links TRBV6-1 with TRBJ2-7; 15 bases are shared with TRBD2. V dropped 2 bases and J dropped 3; count of bases not matched to a gene: 8. The germline gives CDR1 MNHNS, CDR2 SASEGT. This CDR3 is built from 18 residues. The CDR3 here is CASSESGLAGGPDYEQYF. CDR3 bases: TGTGCCAGCAGTGAATCCGGACTAGCGGGGGGGCCGGACTACGAGCAGTACTTC.

The genes are TRBV11-2 and TRBJ1-2, with D possibly being TRBD1 (5 bases). Germline V gives CDR1 SGHAT, CDR2 FQNNGV. The CDR3 has 15 residues. V lost 5 bases and J 3 bases, leaving 16 bases between the germline ends. The CDR3 DNA reads TGTGCCAGCAGCCGCCCCGGGGGGAGGCACTATGGCTACACCTTC. This gives the protein CASSRPGGRHYGYTF.

This clone has only a few counts. The V and J genes are TRBV2 and TRBJ2-3; the D gene is possibly TRBD2 (7 bases). Between the trimmed V and J ends, which lost 2 bases and 5 bases, there was a span of 14 bases. Germline loops: CDR1 SNHLY, CDR2 FYNNEI. The CDR3 totals 15 residues. In DNA form, the CDR3 reads TGTGCCAGCAGTGAACATCGGGGGGCTGGAGATACGCAGTATTTT. Translated: CASSEHRGAGDTQYF.

In DNA form, the CDR3 reads TGTGCCAGCAGTTCCACAGGGGTTGAACTTAACTATGGCTACACCTTC. Its translation is CASSSTGVELNYGYTF. The chain links TRBV27 to TRBJ1-2, with 7 bases matching TRBD1. Trimming cost V 4 bases and J 1 base; bases outside gene matches: 9. The CDR3 contains 16 residues. In germline, CDR1 is MNHEY, CDR2 SMNVEV (reference sequence).

This chain links TRBV5-1 with TRBJ1-1; D is perhaps TRBD1 (5 bases). Germline V gives CDR1 SGHRS, CDR2 YFSETQ. V lost 0 bases and J lost 11, with 8 bases in between. This CDR3 contains 11 residues. CDR3 in DNA: TGCGCCAGCAGCTTGGGGGGGGATGCTTTCTTT. This encodes CASSLGGDAFF.

The rearrangement links TRBV5-1 to TRBJ2-7; D gene ambiguous. Per the germline V gene, CDR1 is SGHRS and CDR2 is YFSETQ. The CDR3 runs to 17 residues. V lost 5 bases to trimming and J lost 0 bases, with 21 bases between them. The CDR3 spells CASSPVNNHAASYEQYF. Here the CDR3 DNA reads TGCGCCAGCAGTCCCGTAAATAACCACGCGGCCTCCTACGAGCAGTACTTC.

This clone was seen more than once but under ten times. The chain links TRBV30 to TRBJ2-1; 7 nucleotides align to TRBD2. The CDR3 is made up of 15 amino acids. Germline-derived CDR1 and CDR2 are GTSNPN and SVGIG (reference sequence). Trimming took 0 bases from V and 10 from J; bases not matched to a gene: 12. CDR3 region: CAWSVLLTGGSEQFF. CDR3 bases: TGTGCCTGGAGTGTACTGCTGACCGGCGGGAGCGAGCAGTTCTTC.